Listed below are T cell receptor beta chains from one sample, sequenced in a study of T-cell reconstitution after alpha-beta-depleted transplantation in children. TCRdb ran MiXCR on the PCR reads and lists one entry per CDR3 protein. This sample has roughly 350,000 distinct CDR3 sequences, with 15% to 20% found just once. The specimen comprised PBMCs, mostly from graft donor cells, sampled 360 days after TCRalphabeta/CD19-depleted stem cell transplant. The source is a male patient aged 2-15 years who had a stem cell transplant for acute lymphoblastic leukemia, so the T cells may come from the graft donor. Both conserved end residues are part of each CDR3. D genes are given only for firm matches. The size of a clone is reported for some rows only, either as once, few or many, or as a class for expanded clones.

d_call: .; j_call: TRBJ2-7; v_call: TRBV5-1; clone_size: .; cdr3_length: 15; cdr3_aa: CASSLGSGKFYEQYF; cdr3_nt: TGCGCCAGCAGCTTGGGCAGCGGAAAATTCTACGAGCAGTACTTC
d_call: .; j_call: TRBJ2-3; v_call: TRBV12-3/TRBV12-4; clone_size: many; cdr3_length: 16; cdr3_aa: CASSLFRGRVADTQYF; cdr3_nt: TGTGCCAGCAGTTTATTCCGGGGGCGCGTCGCAGATACGCAGTATTTT
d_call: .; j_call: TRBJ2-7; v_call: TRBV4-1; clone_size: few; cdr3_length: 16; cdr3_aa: CASSLTTSGPPYEQYF; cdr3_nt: TGCGCCAGCAGCCTCACGACTAGTGGCCCCCCCTACGAGCAGTACTTC
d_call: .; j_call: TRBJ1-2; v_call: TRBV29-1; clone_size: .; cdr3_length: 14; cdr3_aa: CSVEGTANNYGYTF; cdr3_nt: TGCAGCGTTGAAGGGACCGCGAATAACTATGGCTACACCTTC
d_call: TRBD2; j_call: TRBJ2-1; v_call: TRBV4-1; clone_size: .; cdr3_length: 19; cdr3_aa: CASSQGQFGAGGYPNEQFF; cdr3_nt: TGCGCCAGCAGCCAAGGGCAGTTTGGAGCGGGAGGGTATCCCAATGAGCAGTTCTTC
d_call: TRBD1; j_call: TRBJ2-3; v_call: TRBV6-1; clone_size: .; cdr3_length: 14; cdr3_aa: CATRRQGVPDTQYF; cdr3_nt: TGTGCCACCAGAAGACAGGGGGTGCCAGATACGCAGTATTTT
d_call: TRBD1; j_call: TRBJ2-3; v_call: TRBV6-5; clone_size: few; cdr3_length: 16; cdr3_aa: CASSYPTGGSTDTQYF; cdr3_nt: TGTGCCAGCAGTTACCCGACAGGGGGCAGCACAGATACGCAGTATTTT
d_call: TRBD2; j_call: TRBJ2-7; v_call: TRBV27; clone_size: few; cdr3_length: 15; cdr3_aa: CASSFTGRETYEQYF; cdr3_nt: TGTGCCAGCAGTTTTACGGGGAGGGAAACCTACGAGCAGTACTTC
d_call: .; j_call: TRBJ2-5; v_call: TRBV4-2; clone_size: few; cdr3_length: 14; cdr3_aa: CASSQEFGVETQYF; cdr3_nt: TGTGCCAGCAGCCAAGAATTTGGGGTGGAGACCCAGTACTTC
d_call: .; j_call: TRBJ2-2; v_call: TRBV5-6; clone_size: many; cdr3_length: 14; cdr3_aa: CASTADRADGELFF; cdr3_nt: TGTGCCAGCACCGCTGACCGAGCTGACGGGGAGCTGTTTTTT
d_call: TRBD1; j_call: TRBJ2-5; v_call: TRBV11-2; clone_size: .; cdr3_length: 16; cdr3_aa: CASSLMPGQGQETQYF; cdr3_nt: TGTGCCAGCAGCTTAATGCCGGGACAGGGGCAAGAGACCCAGTACTTC
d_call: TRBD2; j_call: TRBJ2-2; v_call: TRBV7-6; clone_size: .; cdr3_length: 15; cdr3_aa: CASSKRREGTGELFF; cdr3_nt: TGTGCCAGCAGCAAGAGGCGGGAGGGGACCGGGGAGCTGTTTTTT
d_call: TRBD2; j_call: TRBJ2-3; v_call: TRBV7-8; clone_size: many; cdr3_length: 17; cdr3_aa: CASSPSGSSGGTDTQYF; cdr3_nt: TGTGCCAGCAGCCCCAGCGGGAGTAGTGGGGGCACAGATACGCAGTATTTT
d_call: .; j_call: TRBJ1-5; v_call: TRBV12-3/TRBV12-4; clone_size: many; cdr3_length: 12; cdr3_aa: CASSFPQGPQHF; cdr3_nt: TGTGCCAGCAGTTTCCCCCAGGGTCCCCAGCATTTT
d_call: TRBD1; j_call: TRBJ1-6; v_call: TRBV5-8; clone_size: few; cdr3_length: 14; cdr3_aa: CASSLRRGLSPLHF; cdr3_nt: TGTGCCAGCAGCTTGAGAAGGGGGCTTTCACCCCTCCACTTT
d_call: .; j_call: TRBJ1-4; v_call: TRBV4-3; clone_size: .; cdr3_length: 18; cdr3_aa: CASSQNTGSRATNEKLFF; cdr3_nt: TGCGCCAGCAGCCAAAACACAGGGAGTAGGGCAACTAATGAAAAACTGTTTTTT
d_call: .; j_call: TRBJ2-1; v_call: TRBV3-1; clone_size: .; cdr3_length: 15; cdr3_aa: CASSQGAAPYNEQFF; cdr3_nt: TGTGCCAGCAGCCAAGGAGCGGCCCCCTACAATGAGCAGTTCTTC
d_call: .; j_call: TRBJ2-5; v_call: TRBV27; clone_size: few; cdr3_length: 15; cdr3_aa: CASSLLLAGQETQYF; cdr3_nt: TGTGCCAGCAGTTTATTATTAGCAGGCCAAGAGACCCAGTACTTC
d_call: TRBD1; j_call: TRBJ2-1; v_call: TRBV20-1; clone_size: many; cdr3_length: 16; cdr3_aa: CSASRTGKATYNEQFF; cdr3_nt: TGCAGTGCTTCTAGGACAGGGAAGGCCACCTACAATGAGCAGTTCTTC
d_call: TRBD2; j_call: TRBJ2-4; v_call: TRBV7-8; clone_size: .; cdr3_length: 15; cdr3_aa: CASSLSGRNRNIQYF; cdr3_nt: TGTGCCAGCAGCTTAAGCGGGAGGAATAGAAACATTCAGTACTTC
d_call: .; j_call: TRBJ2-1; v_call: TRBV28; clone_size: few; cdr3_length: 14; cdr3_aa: CATRWGLGYNEQFF; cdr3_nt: TGTGCCACCCGGTGGGGGCTGGGATACAATGAGCAGTTCTTC
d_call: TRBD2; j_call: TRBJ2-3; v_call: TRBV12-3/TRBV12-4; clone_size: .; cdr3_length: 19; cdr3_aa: CASSSTTGLAGGSTDTQYF; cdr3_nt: TGTGCCAGCAGTTCCACGACCGGACTAGCGGGAGGTAGCACAGATACGCAGTATTTT
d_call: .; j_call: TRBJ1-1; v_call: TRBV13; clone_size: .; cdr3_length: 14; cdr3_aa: CASCFWREDTEAFF; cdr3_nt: TGTGCCAGCTGTTTCTGGCGGGAGGACACTGAAGCTTTCTTT
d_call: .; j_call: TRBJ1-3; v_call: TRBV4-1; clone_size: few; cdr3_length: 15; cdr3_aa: CASSQGRAIGNTIYF; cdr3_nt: TGCGCCAGCAGCCAAGGTCGGGCCATCGGAAACACCATATATTTT
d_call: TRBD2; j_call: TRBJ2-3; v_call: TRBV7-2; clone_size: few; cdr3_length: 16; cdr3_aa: CASSPRAGVSTDTQYF; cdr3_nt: TGTGCCAGCAGCCCCCGTGCGGGAGTAAGCACAGATACGCAGTATTTT
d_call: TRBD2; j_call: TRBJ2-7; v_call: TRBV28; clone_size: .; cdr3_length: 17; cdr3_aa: CASSRETSGYPSYEQYF; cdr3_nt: TGTGCCAGCAGCCGAGAGACTAGCGGCTACCCCTCCTACGAGCAGTACTTC
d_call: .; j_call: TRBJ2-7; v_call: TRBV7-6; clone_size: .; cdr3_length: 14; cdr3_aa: CASSFGRGDYEQYF; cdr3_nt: TGTGCCAGCAGCTTTGGCCGGGGTGACTACGAGCAGTACTTC
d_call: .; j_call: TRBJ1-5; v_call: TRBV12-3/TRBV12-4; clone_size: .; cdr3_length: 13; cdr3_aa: CASSLGYNQPQHF; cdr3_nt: TGTGCCAGCAGTTTAGGGTACAATCAGCCCCAGCATTTT
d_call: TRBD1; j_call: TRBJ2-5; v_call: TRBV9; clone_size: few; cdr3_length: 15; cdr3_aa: CASSVEYRGQETQYF; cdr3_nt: TGTGCCAGCAGCGTAGAGTACAGGGGCCAAGAGACCCAGTACTTC
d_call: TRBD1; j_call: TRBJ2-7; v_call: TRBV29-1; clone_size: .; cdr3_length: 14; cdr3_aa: CSVEVDRFSYEQYF; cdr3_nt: TGCAGCGTTGAGGTGGACAGGTTCTCCTACGAGCAGTACTTC
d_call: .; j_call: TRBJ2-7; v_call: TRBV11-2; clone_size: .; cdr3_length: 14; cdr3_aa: CASSSGQLKYEQYF; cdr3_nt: TGTGCCAGCAGCTCTGGACAGCTCAAATACGAGCAGTACTTC
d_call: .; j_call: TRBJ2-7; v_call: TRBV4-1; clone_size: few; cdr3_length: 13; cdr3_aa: CASSQAPLYEQYF; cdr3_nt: TGCGCCAGCAGCCAAGCCCCCTTATACGAGCAGTACTTC
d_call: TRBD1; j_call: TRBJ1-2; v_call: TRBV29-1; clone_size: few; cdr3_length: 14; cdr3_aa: CSVDFPGGKDGYTF; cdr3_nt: TGCAGCGTTGATTTCCCAGGGGGAAAGGATGGCTACACCTTC
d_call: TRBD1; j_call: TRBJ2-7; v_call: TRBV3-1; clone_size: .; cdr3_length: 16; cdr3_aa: CASSQTLGTGLDEQYF; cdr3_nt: TGTGCCAGCAGCCAGACCCTCGGGACAGGGCTTGACGAGCAGTACTTC
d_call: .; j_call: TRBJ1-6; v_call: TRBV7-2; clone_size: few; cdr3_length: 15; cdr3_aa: CASSLVGREVSPLHF; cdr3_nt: TGTGCCAGCAGCTTAGTGGGGCGCGAGGTTTCACCCCTCCACTTT
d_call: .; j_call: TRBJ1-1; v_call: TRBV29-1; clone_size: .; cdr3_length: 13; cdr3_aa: CSVEPAGNTEAFF; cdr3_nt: TGCAGCGTTGAACCTGCAGGGAACACTGAAGCTTTCTTT
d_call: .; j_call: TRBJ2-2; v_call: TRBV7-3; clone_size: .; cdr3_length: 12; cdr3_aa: CASEGPTGELFF; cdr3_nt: TGTGCCAGCGAGGGCCCCACCGGGGAGCTGTTTTTT
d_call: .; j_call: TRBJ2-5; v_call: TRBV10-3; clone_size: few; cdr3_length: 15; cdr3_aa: CAISEFGRGRETQYF; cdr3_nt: TGTGCCATCAGTGAGTTCGGCAGGGGAAGGGAGACCCAGTACTTC
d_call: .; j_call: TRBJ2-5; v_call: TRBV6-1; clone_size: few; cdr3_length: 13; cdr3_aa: CASAQGRGETQYF; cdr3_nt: TGTGCCAGCGCTCAGGGACGGGGGGAGACCCAGTACTTC
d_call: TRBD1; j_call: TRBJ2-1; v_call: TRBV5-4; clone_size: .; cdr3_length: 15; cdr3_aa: CASSHDRGLYNEQFF; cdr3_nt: TGTGCCAGCAGCCATGACAGGGGGCTGTACAATGAGCAGTTCTTC
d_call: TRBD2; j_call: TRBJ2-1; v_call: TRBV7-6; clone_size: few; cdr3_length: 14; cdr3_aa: CASKPGLGANEQFF; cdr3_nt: TGTGCCAGCAAACCGGGACTAGGGGCCAATGAGCAGTTCTTC
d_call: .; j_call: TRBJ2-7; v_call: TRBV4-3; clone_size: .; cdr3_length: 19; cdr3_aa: CASSQDRLEGTGRPYEQYF; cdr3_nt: TGCGCCAGCAGCCAAGATAGGCTGGAGGGAACAGGGAGACCCTACGAGCAGTACTTC
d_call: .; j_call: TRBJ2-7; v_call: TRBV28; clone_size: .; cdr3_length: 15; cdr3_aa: CASGAGFPGSYEQYF; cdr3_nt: TGTGCCAGCGGCGCGGGATTCCCAGGTTCCTACGAGCAGTACTTC
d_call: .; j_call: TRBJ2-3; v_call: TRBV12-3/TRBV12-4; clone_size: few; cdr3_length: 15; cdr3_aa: CASSFRLGHTDTQYF; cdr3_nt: TGTGCCAGCAGTTTTAGGCTAGGCCACACAGATACGCAGTATTTT
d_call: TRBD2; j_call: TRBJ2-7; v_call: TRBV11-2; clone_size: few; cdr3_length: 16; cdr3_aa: CASSLVGLAGRYEQYF; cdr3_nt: TGTGCCAGCAGCTTAGTGGGACTAGCGGGACGCTACGAGCAGTACTTC
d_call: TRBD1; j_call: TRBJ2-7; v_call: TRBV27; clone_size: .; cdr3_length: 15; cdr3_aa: CASSRGLLRSYEQYF; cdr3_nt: TGTGCCAGCAGCAGGGGGCTGCTTAGGTCCTACGAGCAGTACTTC
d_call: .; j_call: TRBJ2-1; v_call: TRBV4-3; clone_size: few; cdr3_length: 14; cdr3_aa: CASSQGSNGNEQFF; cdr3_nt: TGCGCCAGCAGCCAGGGAAGTAATGGTAATGAGCAGTTCTTC
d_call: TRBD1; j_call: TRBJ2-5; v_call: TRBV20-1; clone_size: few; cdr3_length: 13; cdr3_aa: CSGQGVVQETQYF; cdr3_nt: TGCAGTGGTCAGGGGGTCGTCCAAGAGACCCAGTACTTC
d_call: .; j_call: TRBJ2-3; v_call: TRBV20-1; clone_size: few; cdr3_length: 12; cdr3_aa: CSARTVTDTQYF; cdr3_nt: TGCAGTGCCCGTACCGTCACAGATACGCAGTATTTT
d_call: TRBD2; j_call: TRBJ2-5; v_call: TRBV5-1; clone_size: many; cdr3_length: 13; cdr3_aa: CASKRGVQETQYF; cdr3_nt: TGCGCCAGCAAGCGGGGGGTCCAAGAGACCCAGTACTTC
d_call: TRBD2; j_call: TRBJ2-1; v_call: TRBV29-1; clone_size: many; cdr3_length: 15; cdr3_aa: CSARGDPEGHNEQFF; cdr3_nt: TGCAGCGCCCGGGGGGACCCCGAGGGCCACAATGAGCAGTTCTTC
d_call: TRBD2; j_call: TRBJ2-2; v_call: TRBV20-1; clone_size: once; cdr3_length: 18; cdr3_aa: CGARSAPTSGRRAGELFF; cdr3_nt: TGCGGTGCTAGATCAGCACCTACTAGCGGGAGGCGGGCCGGGGAGCTGTTTTTT
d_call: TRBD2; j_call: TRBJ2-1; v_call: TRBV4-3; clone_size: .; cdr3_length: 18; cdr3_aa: CASSQVPSGRASVGEQFF; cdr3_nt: TGCGCCAGCAGCCAAGTCCCTAGCGGGAGGGCCAGTGTGGGTGAGCAGTTCTTC
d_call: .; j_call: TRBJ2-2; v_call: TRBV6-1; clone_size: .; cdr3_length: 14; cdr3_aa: CASTKRPYTGELFF; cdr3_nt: TGTGCCAGCACCAAGCGGCCCTACACCGGGGAGCTGTTTTTT
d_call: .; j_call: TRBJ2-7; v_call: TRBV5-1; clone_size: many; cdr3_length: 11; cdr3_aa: CASSWMGEQYF; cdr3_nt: TGCGCCAGCAGCTGGATGGGAGAGCAGTACTTC